Shown below are 32 T cell receptor beta chains from a single sample sequenced in a study of shared clonotypes between healthy human individuals. Repertoires were generated with immunoSEQ multiplex PCR, while TCRdb's copy carries only in-frame clones and drops some. The profile shows millions of clones, roughly 96% of them singletons. Sequencing used naive CD4+ T cells sorted from blood. As to subset: CD45RA+ positively selected. These receptor sequences come from a man aged 18 to 30 in good health.

Turning to this clone: This specimen includes other DNA sequences encoding the same CDR3. The CDR3, as DNA: TGTGCCAGCAGCGTAGGACTAGCGGTGAACACCGGGGAGCTGTTTTTT. This sequence encodes CASSVGLAVNTGELFF. The chain couples TRBV9 to TRBJ2-2; 9 nucleotides agree with TRBD2. CDR1 and CDR2 from the germline V gene are SGDLS and YYNGEE. Germline trimming cut 0 bases from V and 1 base from J; bases unmatched to any gene: 1. The CDR3 extends over 16 amino acids.

Concerning this clone: Distinct nucleotide sequences in the sample also encode this CDR3. The chain has TRBV7-2 and TRBJ1-1; perhaps TRBD1 as D (5 bases). Looked up from germline, CDR1 is SGHTA and CDR2 is FQGNSA. The CDR3 loop spans 15 amino acids. The ends were cut back, 1 base at V and 1 base at J, with 10 bases in the middle. The CDR3 region is CASSLVGTGNTEAFF. CDR3 coding DNA: TGTGCCAGCAGCTTAGTGGGGACGGGGAACACTGAAGCTTTCTTT.

DNA for the CDR3: TGTGCCAGCAGCGTCTCTAGCGGGGTTTCGGATACGCAGTATTTT. This gives the protein CASSVSSGVSDTQYF. The rearrangement links TRBV9 to TRBJ2-3, with TRBD2 matching 9 bases. The length of the CDR3 is 15 residues. In germline, CDR1 is SGDLS, CDR2 YYNGEE. V trimming: 2 bases; J trimming: 6 bases; junction bases outside the gene matches: 7.

This clone was recorded only once. DNA for the CDR3: TGTGCTAGTGGTTTGGTTAGGGGACAGGTAGGTCAGCCCCAGCATTTT. It specifies CASGLVRGQVGQPQHF. The J gene is TRBJ1-5, the V gene TRBV12-5; 8 bases fit TRBD1. V lost 0 bases and J lost 6; bases outside the gene matches: 7. This CDR3 spans 16 amino acids. CDR1 is LGHNT, CDR2 FRNRAP, per germline.

CDR3 region: CAWSLGGNEQFF. In DNA, the CDR3 is TGTGCCTGGAGTTTGGGGGGGAATGAGCAGTTCTTC. V is TRBV30 and J is TRBJ2-1, with 7 bases identical to TRBD2. The CDR3 covers 12 residues. V lost 2 bases and J lost 7; bases outside the gene matches: 2. Germline CDR1 GTSNPN, CDR2 SVGIG (reference sequence).

The table lists this clone with a count of one. V and J are TRBV18 and TRBJ2-5; possible D gene TRBD1, 6 bases. The CDR3 is 16 amino acids. The germline gives CDR1 KGHSH, CDR2 LQKENI. Trimming pared 6 bases from V and 7 bases from J, leaving 24 bases between. The CDR3 DNA is TGTGCCAGCTCCCCCGAAACCGGGACACGCTATGGGACCCAGTACTTC. This translates into CASSPETGTRYGTQYF.

The rearrangement joins TRBV7-3 to TRBJ2-6, with 8 bases identical to TRBD1. Germline V lookup: CDR1 SGHTA, CDR2 FQGTGA. The CDR3 sequence is 18 residues long. The ends lost 1 base at V and 2 bases at J; junction bases unmatched: 7. The CDR3 protein is CASSLRTGRSTGANVLTF. As DNA, the CDR3 is TGTGCCAGCAGCTTAAGGACAGGGAGGAGCACTGGGGCCAACGTCCTGACTTTC.

The chain joins TRBV18 to TRBJ2-2, with a tentative D call TRBD1 (5 bases). This CDR3 spans 17 amino acids. CDR1 KGHSH and CDR2 LQKENI come from the germline V gene. V dropped 3 bases and J dropped 5 bases, with 19 bases sitting between them. The CDR3 sequence: CASSPLDRAPDTGELFF. As DNA, the CDR3 is TGTGCCAGCTCACCCCTTGACAGAGCGCCTGATACCGGGGAGCTGTTTTTT.

The genes are TRBV2 and TRBJ2-2; D is uncertain. The germline V and J ends were trimmed by 2 bases and 13 bases, with 11 bases remaining between them. CDR1 SNHLY and CDR2 FYNNEI come from the germline V gene. This CDR3 is 12 amino acids long. CDR3 residues: CASSEKPAGLFF. In DNA form, the CDR3 reads TGTGCCAGCAGTGAAAAACCAGCAGGGCTGTTTTTT.

V and J are TRBV2 and TRBJ2-7; 9 nucleotides match TRBD1. The germline V gene encodes CDR1 SNHLY and CDR2 FYNNEI. V lost 5 bases to trimming and J lost 2 bases; unmatched junction nucleotides: 16. The CDR3 runs to 18 residues. The DNA for the CDR3 is TGTGCCAGCAGTAACCGTCCCGGGACAGGGAGGTTGCCCTACGAGCAGTACTTC. Protein sequence: CASSNRPGTGRLPYEQYF.

This chain joins TRBV12-5 and TRBJ2-7, with D possibly matching TRBD1 (5 bases). Per germline, CDR1 LGHNT and CDR2 FRNRAP. V lost 5 bases and J lost 0, with 23 bases in between. The CDR3 totals 18 residues. The CDR3 nucleotides read TGTGCTAGTGGTCCCCCTTGGAGAATACAGGACCACTCCTACGAGCAGTACTTC. Protein product: CASGPPWRIQDHSYEQYF.

The chain joins TRBV30 to TRBJ1-3, with unresolved D. The CDR3 is made up of 15 amino acids. Germline loops: CDR1 GTSNPN, CDR2 SVGIG (reference sequence). V lost 5 bases, J lost 4 bases, and 18 bases lay in between. The CDR3 nucleotides are TGTGCCTGGGGTGACGAAGGGCGGCTAGGAAACACCATATATTTT. Protein: CAWGDEGRLGNTIYF.

On this clone: Other DNA sequences in this sample translate to the same CDR3. The rearrangement uses TRBV2 and TRBJ2-7; D is uncertain. Trimming pared 6 bases from V and 3 bases from J, leaving 6 bases between. The germline V gene encodes CDR1 SNHLY and CDR2 FYNNEI. This CDR3 has 11 amino acids. CDR3 DNA: TGTGCCAGCAGCGTCGACTACGAGCAGTACTTC. It encodes CASSVDYEQYF. The full variable domain, completed using reference TRBV2 and TRBJ2-7, is EPEVTQTPSHQVTQMGQEVILRCVPISNHLYFYWYRQILGQKVEFLVSFYNNEISEKSEIFDDQFSVERPDGSNFTLKIRSTKLEDSAMYFCASSVDYEQYFGPGTRLTVT.

V usage is TRBV11-2 and J usage is TRBJ2-2, with 14 positions matching TRBD2. V gave up 4 bases and J gave up 0 bases; unmatched junction bases: 1. This CDR3 has 17 amino acids. Germline V CDR1 and CDR2: SGHAT, FQNNGV. In nucleotides, the CDR3 is TGTGCCAGCAGCTCGGGACTAGCGGGGGCGAACACCGGGGAGCTGTTTTTT. It codes for CASSSGLAGANTGELFF.

CDR3 DNA: TGTGCCAGCAGCTTAGGTCTCACCGAAGCCAAAAACATTCAGTACTTC. Amino acids: CASSLGLTEAKNIQYF. The gene calls are TRBV11-2 and TRBJ2-4; D remains unclear. Germline V lookup: CDR1 SGHAT, CDR2 FQNNGV. Trimming pared 1 base from V and 0 bases from J, leaving 10 bases between. The CDR3 sequence is 16 residues long. The whole variable domain, remainder taken from reference TRBV11-2 and TRBJ2-4, is EAGVAQSPRYKIIEKRQSVAFWCNPISGHATLYWYQQILGQGPKLLIQFQNNGVVDDSQLPKDRFSAERLKGVDSTLKIQPAKLEDSAVYLCASSLGLTEAKNIQYFGAGTRLSVL.

The genes are TRBV5-5 and TRBJ2-1; weak D call: TRBD2 (5 bases). V was pared by 0 bases and J by 7 bases, with 17 bases between. In germline, CDR1 is SGHKS, CDR2 YYEKEE (reference sequence). The CDR3 has 16 amino acids. The CDR3 reads CASSLVTSSPGNEQFF. CDR3 sequence (DNA): TGTGCCAGCAGCTTGGTAACCTCCTCTCCGGGGAATGAGCAGTTCTTC.

With respect to this clone: One end of the junction is discordant with germline, which a read error may explain. The rearrangement links TRBV20-1 to TRBJ1-2; no clear D. Germline loops: CDR1 DFQATT, CDR2 SNEGSKA (reference sequence). CDR3 length: 8 residues. The CDR3 DNA reads as TGCAGTGCTAGAAAACAGAGCTTC. This translates into CSARKQSF.

V and J are TRBV19 and TRBJ1-4; D is possibly TRBD1 (5 bases). There are 15 residues in the CDR3. The ends were cut back, 11 bases at V and 7 bases at J, with 23 bases in the middle. CDR1 is LNHDA, CDR2 SQIVND, per germline (reference sequence). The CDR3 bases are TGTGCCTCGAGGCGGGGGGAAACTAATGTTGAAAAACTGTTTTTT. Translation: CASRRGETNVEKLFF.

The chain joins TRBV10-3 to TRBJ2-2; D is unclear. CDR1 is ENHRY and CDR2 is SYGVKD in the germline V gene. The V and J ends lost 7 bases and 4 bases respectively, with 4 bases between them. The CDR3 extends over 11 amino acids. The chain's CDR3 is CAITSTGELFF. CDR3 nucleotide sequence: TGTGCCATCACAAGCACCGGGGAGCTGTTTTTT.

The chain combines TRBV14 with TRBJ2-5; D might be TRBD1 or TRBD2, each matching 5 bases. The V end lost 5 bases, the J end lost 4 bases, and 5 bases lay between the germline ends. From germline, CDR1 is SGHDN and CDR2 FVKESK. The CDR3 length is 11 residues. The CDR3 DNA sequence: TGTGCCAGCAGCGGGGGAGAGACCCAGTACTTC. It yields the protein CASSGGETQYF.

As regards this clone: A read error may produce the germline difference seen at one junction end. The chain combines TRBV5-6 with TRBJ1-2, with D perhaps TRBD1 (6 bases). The CDR3 is 15 residues long. Per the germline V gene, CDR1 is SGHDT and CDR2 is YYEEEE. CDR3 coding DNA: TGTGCCGGCAGCCCACAGGGACACGGGGACTATGGCTACACCTTC. Translation: CAGSPQGHGDYGYTF.

This sequence joins TRBV4-3 and TRBJ1-1, with D unresolved. Germline CDR1 is LGHNA and CDR2 is YSLEER. V dropped 1 base and J dropped 1 base, with 7 bases sitting between them. The length of the CDR3 is 14 residues. This CDR3 is CASSQAFGNTEAFF. The CDR3 bases are TGCGCCAGCAGCCAAGCTTTCGGGAACACTGAAGCTTTCTTT.

The CDR3 coding sequence is TGTGCCAGCAGACTAAGCCACAGGGGGCGCGATCAGCCCCAGCATTTT. Amino acids: CASRLSHRGRDQPQHF. The rearrangement uses TRBV6-9 and TRBJ1-5, with 9 nucleotides matching TRBD1. The CDR3 runs 16 residues. Germline V gene sequence: CDR1 MNHGY, CDR2 SVAAGI. The ends lost 6 bases at V and 5 bases at J; junction bases unmatched: 11.

This chain joins TRBV30 and TRBJ2-6, with 14 bases that match TRBD2. J was trimmed by 0 bases and V by 8 bases; bases with no gene match: 6. This CDR3 contains 17 residues. The germline CDR1 and CDR2 sequences are GTSNPN and SVGIG (reference sequence). The CDR3 spells CAGGLAGASSGANVLTF. For the CDR3, the DNA is TGTGCCGGGGGACTAGCGGGAGCTAGCTCTGGGGCCAACGTCCTGACTTTC.

The chain is built from TRBV5-6 and TRBJ1-1; no clear D. The germline V gene has CDR1 SGHDT and CDR2 YYEEEE. V lost 2 bases and J 4 bases, leaving 9 bases between the germline ends. The CDR3 runs to 13 residues. Here the CDR3 DNA reads TGTGCCAGCAGCTTCCAGGAACTCACTGAAGCTTTCTTT. As protein: CASSFQELTEAFF.

This chain joins TRBV20-1 and TRBJ1-1; TRBD1 might be the D (6 bases). CDR3 length equals 11 residues. V lost 7 bases and J lost 4, with 10 bases in between. From germline, CDR1 is DFQATT and CDR2 SNEGSKA (reference sequence). CDR3 nucleotide sequence: TGCAGTGTTCAGGGGAGCACTGAAGCTTTCTTT. Residues: CSVQGSTEAFF.

A few counts support this clone. Other DNA sequences in the same sample also yield this CDR3. The rearrangement uses TRBV5-4 and TRBJ1-2, with 7 positions matching TRBD1. CDR1 and CDR2 (germline): SGHNT, YYREEE (reference sequence). The CDR3 has 13 residues. V was pared by 4 bases and J by 2 bases, with 2 bases of the junction left unmatched. The chain's CDR3 is CASSRDSNYGYTF. The CDR3 DNA follows: TGTGCCAGCAGCCGGGACAGCAACTATGGCTACACCTTC.

A word on this clone: A much larger clone lies a single base off, so this may be a read error. The sample carries other DNA sequences with the same CDR3. This sequence joins TRBV5-4 and TRBJ1-1; D unresolved. The CDR3 sequence is 13 residues long. V lost 0 bases and J lost 1, with 4 bases in between. Germline CDR1 and CDR2: SGHNT and YYREEE (reference sequence). The CDR3 DNA is TGTGCCAGCAGCTTGGCCCGGAACACTGAAGCTTTCTTT. This encodes CASSLARNTEAFF.

The V gene is TRBV10-3, the J gene TRBJ2-3; perhaps TRBD2 as D (5 bases). The CDR3 sequence is 13 residues long. CDR1 and CDR2 from the germline V gene are ENHRY and SYGVKD. The V end was cut by 10 bases, the J end by 2 bases, with 13 bases between. CDR3 sequence reads: CATTGNITDTQYF. CDR3 DNA: TGTGCCACAACCGGGAACATCACAGATACGCAGTATTTT.

This rearrangement joins TRBV6-5 to TRBJ2-5; the match to TRBD1 covers 7 bases. In germline, CDR1 is MNHEY, CDR2 SVGAGI. This CDR3 region has 13 residues. With 5 bases clipped from V and 4 bases from J, the junction kept 4 bases outside the gene matches. The CDR3 reads CASSTHRGETQYF. Written as DNA, the CDR3 is TGTGCCAGCAGTACCCACAGGGGAGAGACCCAGTACTTC.

This rearrangement joins TRBV30 to TRBJ1-5, with 9 bases matching TRBD1. This CDR3 comprises 15 residues. Germline CDR1 is GTSNPN and CDR2 is SVGIG (reference sequence). Trimming cost V 2 bases and J 9 bases; bases outside gene matches: 11. In nucleotides, the CDR3 is TGTGCCTGGAGTACAACGGGGACAGGGAGGTCGCCCCAGCATTTT. Protein product: CAWSTTGTGRSPQHF.

The genes are TRBV4-1 and TRBJ2-5, with 16 bases matching TRBD2. Germline trimming cut 0 bases from V and 4 bases from J; bases unmatched to any gene: 11. The CDR3 extends over 20 amino acids. The germline V gene has CDR1 MGHRA and CDR2 YSYEKL. CDR3 amino acids: CASSQEMGLAGGPYTETQYF. The DNA for the CDR3 is TGCGCCAGCAGCCAAGAGATGGGACTAGCGGGAGGGCCATATACAGAGACCCAGTACTTC.